The clone carrying this T cell receptor beta chain was seen a few times. Stated time point: 2014-2015 season, pre-vaccination. No donor had influenza vaccine in the prior 6 months; all lived in the community. This sample was taken from a study of follicular helper T cells after annual influenza vaccination. For the study at large: Blood was drawn on days 0, 7 and 28 after vaccination.

Repertoires were generated with immunoSEQ multiplex PCR, while TCRdb's copy carries only in-frame clones and drops some. Here the sample spans thousands of clones, about 77% being singletons. Trimming removed 4 bases from V and 6 bases from J; junction bases left unmatched: 8. Germline V lookup: CDR1 LNHDA, CDR2 SQIVND (reference sequence). The CDR3 covers 15 residues. The chain joins TRBV19 to TRBJ2-1; 8 bases are shared with TRBD2. This TCR came from an adult who received the influenza vaccine. Specimen: CXCR5+ CD38- circulating T follicular helper cells from blood, collected on the day of influenza vaccination. Specified subset: circulating Tfh, non-naive CD4+CXCR5+PD-1+ (ICOS+CD38+ or ICOS-CD38-). CDR3 nucleotides: TGTGCCAGTAGTACCCAAGCGGGAGCCCCCAATGAGCAGTTCTTC. Its translation is CASSTQAGAPNEQFF.